The rows below give T cell receptor beta chains drawn from one sample of a study of cytomegalovirus exposure and HLA in healthy donors. This table comes from immunoSEQ multiplex PCR, and its TCRdb copy is limited to in-frame clones, with some not included. The sample includes about 160,000 clones, around 76% of them seen just once. Sequencing was done on a sample of PBMCs. The receptors stem from a female donor in good health and CMV-seronegative. CDR3s include the opening cysteine and the closing phenylalanine or tryptophan. Each record gives: J gene, clone size, V gene, D gene, CDR3 DNA, CDR3 protein. The D gene is left open where the match is weak. Expanded clones are given a class, and other clones once, few, many or no size at all.

TRBJ2-3	NA	TRBV6-5	NA	TGTGCCAGTACAAGAGCGGGTCTCACAGATACGCAGTATTTT	CASTRAGLTDTQYF
TRBJ1-2	NA	TRBV5-8	TRBD1	TGTGCCAGCAGGGACAGGGGAAAGGAAGGCTACACCTTC	CASRDRGKEGYTF
TRBJ2-7	few	TRBV30	TRBD2	TGTGCCTGGAGTGGGGGGAGCGGGAGTTACTACGAGCAGTACTTC	CAWSGGSGSYYEQYF
TRBJ2-1	NA	TRBV4-1	NA	TGCGCCAGCAGCCAAGGGGCAGGGAATTACAATGAGCAGTTCTTC	CASSQGAGNYNEQFF
TRBJ2-5	NA	TRBV6-1	TRBD2	TGTGCCAGCAGTGATTCGGGACTAGCAATCGAGACCCAGTACTTC	CASSDSGLAIETQYF
TRBJ1-3	NA	TRBV7-9	NA	TGTGCCAGCAGCGACCGCGGGTCTGGAAACACCATATATTTT	CASSDRGSGNTIYF
TRBJ2-5	NA	TRBV5-6	NA	TGTGCCAGCAGCTCCTTACCGCGGGTCCGGGAGACCCAGTACTTC	CASSSLPRVRETQYF
TRBJ2-3	NA	TRBV10-2	TRBD1	TGTGCCAGCAGTGAAGGACAGGGGGCAGATACGCAGTATTTT	CASSEGQGADTQYF
TRBJ2-3	NA	TRBV19	TRBD1	TGTGCCAGTAGGGGACAGGGGACAGATACGCAGTATTTT	CASRGQGTDTQYF
TRBJ2-1	NA	TRBV30	TRBD1	TGTGCCTGGAGTAGGGGGACAGCTTACAATGAGCAGTTCTTC	CAWSRGTAYNEQFF
TRBJ1-1	NA	TRBV18	NA	TGTGCCAGCTCACGGGGAGTAGGCACTGAAGCTTTCTTT	CASSRGVGTEAFF
TRBJ2-7	NA	TRBV15	TRBD2	TGTGCCACCAGCAGTCAGGCTAGCGGGAGCCCTCTTTACGAGCAGTACTTC	CATSSQASGSPLYEQYF
TRBJ2-2	NA	TRBV19	TRBD2	TGTGCCAGTAGAGTACCCCATCTGACTAGCGGGAGTGGCACCGGGGAGCTGTTTTTT	CASRVPHLTSGSGTGELFF
TRBJ1-2	NA	TRBV6-1	TRBD1	TGTGCCAGCAGCAGACAGGGCCCCACCTATGGCTACACCTTC	CASSRQGPTYGYTF
TRBJ1-5	NA	TRBV9	NA	TGTGCCAGCAGCGAGGGGGGGGCAGCGAATCAGCCCCAGCATTTT	CASSEGGAANQPQHF
TRBJ1-1	NA	TRBV9	NA	TGTGCCAGCCAGAAGCGGTTGAACACTGAAGCTTTCTTT	CASQKRLNTEAFF
TRBJ1-6	NA	TRBV27	NA	TGTGCCAGCAATAAGGGTCGGGGTTCACCCCTCCACTTT	CASNKGRGSPLHF
TRBJ1-2	few	TRBV27	NA	TGTGCCAGTTCTCGCGGCGGGGCTAGTGGCTACACCTTC	CASSRGGASGYTF
TRBJ2-2	NA	TRBV2	NA	TGTGCCAGCAGGGGAGGGGGTGATCTTGCCGGGGAGCTGTTTTTT	CASRGGGDLAGELFF
TRBJ1-4	NA	TRBV6-1	TRBD1	TGTGCCAGCATGAGGGGCACAGGGGGCAGTGAAAAACTGTTTTTT	CASMRGTGGSEKLFF
TRBJ1-1	few	TRBV6-6	TRBD1	TGTGCCAGCAGTCCCGGGACAGGTTCATACACTGAAGCTTTCTTT	CASSPGTGSYTEAFF
TRBJ1-4	NA	TRBV12-1	NA	TGTGCCAGCAGCGGGACAGGGGAACCTAATGAAAAACTGTTTTTT	CASSGTGEPNEKLFF
TRBJ2-3	NA	TRBV7-6	TRBD2	TGTGCCAGCAGCTCGGGACTAGCGGGGGCCATCAGCACAGATACGCAGTATTTT	CASSSGLAGAISTDTQYF
TRBJ2-7	NA	TRBV7-9	TRBD1	TGTGCCAGCAGCGCTGGCCGTACAGGGGGCTACGAGCAGTACTTC	CASSAGRTGGYEQYF
TRBJ2-7	NA	TRBV18	TRBD1	TGTGCCAGCTCACCGGACAGGATCTCCTACGAGCAGTACTTC	CASSPDRISYEQYF
TRBJ1-2	NA	TRBV10-3	NA	TGTGCCATCAGTTACGATATCCAGTCCTATGGCTACACCTTC	CAISYDIQSYGYTF
TRBJ2-7	NA	TRBV2	NA	TGTGCCAGCAGTGAAATCGGCGAGCAGTACTTC	CASSEIGEQYF
TRBJ2-1	few	TRBV9	NA	TGTGCCAGCAGCGAACTAGGTAACAATGAGCAGTTCTTC	CASSELGNNEQFF
TRBJ2-7	NA	TRBV6-1	TRBD1	TGTGCCAGCAGTGAGTTCCGGGACAGCTCCTACGAGCAGTACTTC	CASSEFRDSSYEQYF
TRBJ2-7	NA	TRBV9	NA	TGTGCCAGCAGCGCCTACGCGGTCCCCTACGAGCAGTACTTC	CASSAYAVPYEQYF
TRBJ1-1	NA	TRBV19	NA	TGTGCCAGTAGTCCCCCCGGGCGGACAGACACTGAAGCTTTCTTT	CASSPPGRTDTEAFF
TRBJ2-5	NA	TRBV20-1	NA	TGCAGCACGACTAGGAAAGAGACCCAGTACTTC	CSTTRKETQYF
TRBJ1-2	NA	TRBV10-3	NA	TGTGCCATCAGTGAGTCCGCAGGGGTACCGGGCGTATTC	CAISESAGVPGVF
TRBJ2-1	NA	TRBV11-3	TRBD2	TGTGCCAGCAGCTTAGGAGGCGGGAGCGTCGACAATGAGCAGTTCTTC	CASSLGGGSVDNEQFF
TRBJ2-5	few	TRBV7-3	NA	TGTGCCAGCAGCTTCCTGGGGGGCCAAGAGACCCAGTACTTC	CASSFLGGQETQYF
TRBJ1-6	NA	TRBV6-5	NA	TGTGCCAGCAGTTCAACAGGGAGCTCCTATAATTCACCCCTCCACTTT	CASSSTGSSYNSPLHF
TRBJ1-1	NA	TRBV5-5	NA	TGTGCCAGCATCCCCGACAGGTTGTTGTACACTGAAGCTTTCTTT	CASIPDRLLYTEAFF
TRBJ1-2	NA	TRBV12-1	NA	TGTGCCAGCAGCTCGGGAAGGGCTAGCTATGGCTACACCTTC	CASSSGRASYGYTF
TRBJ2-5	NA	TRBV2	TRBD1	TGTGCCAGCAGTGAAGCGCTTGACAGGGTCCGCCAAGAGACCCAGTACTTC	CASSEALDRVRQETQYF
TRBJ2-7	NA	TRBV6-5	TRBD2	TGTGCCAGCAGGAACCTAGCGGGAGTCCCTCACGAGCAGTACTTC	CASRNLAGVPHEQYF
TRBJ2-7	NA	TRBV18	TRBD1	TGTGCCAGCTCCTCTACAGGGGGCAAATACGAGCAGTACTTC	CASSSTGGKYEQYF
TRBJ2-7	NA	TRBV6-5	TRBD1	TGTGCCAGCAGTTACCGGGACAGGGGGGCCTACGAGCAGTACTTC	CASSYRDRGAYEQYF
TRBJ2-2	NA	TRBV6-6	NA	TGTGCCAGCAGGCGGGATCTGAACACCGGGGAGCTGTTTTTT	CASRRDLNTGELFF
TRBJ1-5	NA	TRBV19	NA	TGTGCCAGTAGTATAGCCCAGACCCGGGGGGTCAATCAGCCCCAGCATTTT	CASSIAQTRGVNQPQHF
TRBJ1-2	NA	TRBV9	NA	TGTGCCAGCAGCGTAGCGGTGGGGGCGGCCTATGGCTACACCTTC	CASSVAVGAAYGYTF
TRBJ2-3	NA	TRBV29-1	NA	TGCAGCGTTGACGGGAGTGGGCCAGATACGCAGTATTTT	CSVDGSGPDTQYF
TRBJ1-1	NA	TRBV5-1	NA	TGCGCCAGCAGCTTGAATCCGGGGACTATGAACACTGAAGCTTTCTTT	CASSLNPGTMNTEAFF
TRBJ2-5	NA	TRBV2	TRBD2	TGTGCCAGCAGCCCACTAGCGGGGGGGGAGACCCAGTACTTC	CASSPLAGGETQYF
TRBJ1-1	NA	TRBV12-5	NA	TGTGCTAGTGGTCCTTCGGACAGTGGAACTGAAGCTTTCTTT	CASGPSDSGTEAFF
TRBJ1-2	NA	TRBV5-1	TRBD1	TGCGCCAGCAGCTTGGCCCCGACAGGGGGCTCGGATGGCTACACCTTC	CASSLAPTGGSDGYTF
TRBJ2-3	NA	TRBV5-4	TRBD2	TGTGCCAGCAGCTTGGAGAGTAGACTAGCGGGAGCAGATACGCAGTATTTT	CASSLESRLAGADTQYF
TRBJ2-1	NA	TRBV6-5	TRBD2	TGTGCCAGCAGTCGGGGGGACCCCCAACACAATGAGCAGTTCTTC	CASSRGDPQHNEQFF
TRBJ1-1	NA	TRBV6-1	NA	TGTGCCAGCAGTGACGGTACCTTTATGAACACTGAAGCTTTCTTT	CASSDGTFMNTEAFF
TRBJ1-1	NA	TRBV7-3	NA	TGTGCCAGCAGCAGCTATATGAACACTGAAGCTTTCTTT	CASSSYMNTEAFF
TRBJ2-3	NA	TRBV27	NA	TGTGCCAGCAGGAGGACTGGCACAGATACGCAGTATTTT	CASRRTGTDTQYF